Below, 5 T cell receptor beta chains from the same sample are listed, as sequenced in a study of T cell responses to AZD1222 COVID-19 vaccine. Using immunoSEQ multiplex PCR, the repertoire was profiled, and TCRdb retains in-frame clones only, with some absent. The sample consists of 120,000 to 150,000 clones, 75% to 95% of them appearing once. Sequenced material: peripheral blood, taken 28 days after the second dose of the MenACWY control vaccine. The receptors derive from an adult who received the MenACWY meningococcal vaccine as a control.

V usage is TRBV24-1 and J usage is TRBJ2-1; D unresolved. The CDR3 length is 14 residues. Germline V gene lookup returns CDR1 KGHDR and CDR2 SFDVKD. The V and J ends lost 1 base and 9 bases respectively, with 12 bases between them. The CDR3 bases are TGTGCCACCAGTGATTTCGTTAGTGGCGGTGAGCAGTTCTTC. Translation: CATSDFVSGGEQFF.

J is TRBJ2-7 and V is TRBV7-2, with TRBD1 as a possible D gene (6 bases). Germline V gene sequence: CDR1 SGHTA, CDR2 FQGNSA. V lost 2 bases to trimming and J lost 0 bases, with 14 bases between them. CDR3 length equals 16 residues. CDR3 protein: CASSLFATGSSYEQYF. The DNA of the CDR3 is TGTGCCAGCAGCTTATTTGCGACAGGCAGCTCCTACGAGCAGTACTTC.

The genes are TRBV7-9 and TRBJ1-3, with 12 positions matching TRBD1. The V segment lost 1 base and the J segment 5 bases; nucleotides outside the gene matches: 6. The CDR3 runs to 17 residues. The germline CDR1 and CDR2 sequences are SEHNR and FQNEAQ (reference sequence). CDR3 region: CASSLGPGQGARNTIYF. The DNA of the CDR3 is TGTGCCAGCAGCTTAGGCCCGGGACAGGGGGCGAGAAACACCATATATTTT.

The CDR3 loop is CASNPGGAGSTYEQYF. CDR3 DNA sequence: TGTGCCAGCAACCCCGGGGGGGCAGGTTCCACCTACGAGCAGTACTTC. V usage is TRBV27 and J usage is TRBJ2-7; 8 bases are shared with TRBD2. Trimming took 7 bases from V and 2 from J; bases not matched to a gene: 13. CDR1 is MNHEY and CDR2 is SMNVEV in the germline V gene (reference sequence). The CDR3 sequence is 16 residues long.

The CDR3 loop is CASSPPGDTQYF. DNA of the CDR3: TGTGCCAGCAGCCCGCCGGGAGATACGCAGTATTTT. The chain recombines TRBV7-2 with TRBJ2-3; D is undetermined. This CDR3 region has 12 residues. V gave up 5 bases and J gave up 5 bases, with 8 bases separating them. Germline loops: CDR1 SGHTA, CDR2 FQGNSA.